Listed here are 21 T cell receptor beta chains from one sample, sequenced in a study of blood T cell repertoires in COVID-19. Produced via immunoSEQ multiplex PCR; TCRdb's table is partial and in-frame only. The sample has nearly 90,000 clones, over 70% seen once; the top ten hold 11%. The material sequenced was peripheral blood. These receptors were taken from a man older than 75 with acute or convalescent COVID-19.

The chain carries TRBV6-5 and TRBJ1-6, with D uncertain. Germline V gene lookup returns CDR1 MNHEY and CDR2 SVGAGI. The length of the CDR3 is 12 residues. Trimming shortened V by 4 bases and J by 10 bases, and 8 bases separated the two germline ends. The CDR3, as DNA: TGTGCCAGCAGTTTCGACAAATCACCCCTCCACTTT. Translation: CASSFDKSPLHF.

The chain is built from TRBV28 and TRBJ1-6; D is possibly TRBD1 (5 bases). Germline CDR1 MDHEN, CDR2 SYDVKM. V lost 2 bases and J lost 10, with 15 bases in between. This CDR3 region has 15 residues. The CDR3 protein is CASSLPWQGPSPLHF. Here the CDR3 DNA reads TGTGCCAGCAGTTTACCATGGCAGGGCCCCTCACCCCTCCACTTT.

The chain recombines TRBV12-3 or TRBV12-4 with TRBJ1-2; 9 bases line up with TRBD1. V lost 6 bases and J lost 8; bases outside the gene matches: 7. The CDR3 totals 13 residues. The CDR3 sequence: CASRWGQGKGYTF. Written as DNA, the CDR3 is TGTGCCAGCAGGTGGGGACAGGGAAAAGGCTACACCTTC.

This chain connects TRBV29-1 to TRBJ2-1, with D tentatively TRBD1 (7 bases). The CDR3 extends over 15 amino acids. CDR1 SQVTM and CDR2 ANQGSEA come from the germline V gene. The V and J ends lost 7 bases and 5 bases respectively, with 21 bases between them. CDR3: CSGHRGLGANNEQFF. CDR3 nucleotide sequence: TGCAGCGGCCACAGGGGACTCGGGGCCAACAATGAGCAGTTCTTC.

The V gene is TRBV6-6, the J gene TRBJ1-4; tentatively, D is TRBD1 (6 bases). Per the germline V gene, CDR1 is MNHNY and CDR2 is SVGAGI (reference sequence). Between the trimmed V and J ends, which lost 6 bases and 5 bases, there was a span of 13 bases. This CDR3 spans 14 amino acids. This CDR3 is CASSQGTLNEKLFF. The CDR3 DNA follows: TGTGCCAGCAGCCAGGGGACCCTAAATGAAAAACTGTTTTTT.

The chain carries TRBV9 and TRBJ2-7, with 8 bases that match TRBD2. The CDR3 is 14 residues long. CDR1 and CDR2 (germline): SGDLS, YYNGEE. V was clipped by 0 bases and J by 6 bases; unmatched bases: 5. CDR3 DNA: TGTGCCAGCAGCGTAGGCGGACTAGCAGGCGAGCAGTACTTC. The encoded protein is CASSVGGLAGEQYF.

This clone is a singleton in its sample. The rearrangement uses TRBV28 and TRBJ1-1, with TRBD1 matching over 9 bases. The CDR3 spans 14 residues. Germline-derived CDR1 and CDR2 are MDHEN and SYDVKM. The trim removed 5 bases at V and 5 bases at J, leaving 6 bases unmatched. The CDR3 sequence is CASSPGQGRTEAFF. The CDR3 region has the DNA TGTGCCAGCAGTCCGGGACAGGGAAGGACTGAAGCTTTCTTT.

The V and J genes are TRBV18 and TRBJ2-7, with 9 bases identical to TRBD2. The CDR3 is 17 amino acids. After removal of 3 bases from V and 6 bases from J, the junction contained 15 bases not matched to a gene. Germline values: CDR1 KGHSH, CDR2 LQKENI. The DNA of the CDR3 is TGTGCCAGCTCACCCCCTACTGGCGGGGGGGGTTTTTCCGAGCAGTACTTC. Its translation is CASSPPTGGGGFSEQYF.

The chain uses TRBV10-1 and TRBJ2-3, with 7 bases fitting TRBD1. The CDR3 runs to 12 residues. Germline V lookup: CDR1 WNHNN, CDR2 SYGVQD (reference sequence). With V trimmed by 10 bases and J by 9 bases, 10 bases remained unmatched. CDR3 nucleotides: TGCGCCACCAGCCCGACAGGGTACACGCAGTATTTT. It yields the protein CATSPTGYTQYF.

The chain combines TRBV19 with TRBJ2-7; no firm D call. Per germline, CDR1 LNHDA and CDR2 SQIVND (reference sequence). Trimming shortened V by 3 bases and J by 2 bases, and 11 bases separated the two germline ends. The CDR3 has 14 amino acids. CDR3 protein: CASSIRWRTYEQYF. The CDR3 DNA follows: TGTGCCAGTAGTATTAGATGGAGAACCTACGAGCAGTACTTC.

The J gene is TRBJ1-1, the V gene TRBV5-4, with TRBD1 matching 11 bases. Germline trimming cut 0 bases from V and 4 bases from J; bases unmatched to any gene: 2. Germline V gene data show CDR1 as SGHNT and CDR2 as YYREEE (reference sequence). This CDR3 is 15 amino acids long. This CDR3 reads CASSLVGTGGTEAFF. Here the CDR3 DNA reads TGTGCCAGCAGCTTGGTTGGGACAGGGGGCACTGAAGCTTTCTTT.

V gene TRBV9 combines with J gene TRBJ2-1; D is perhaps TRBD1 (7 bases). V was pared by 4 bases and J by 0 bases, with 11 bases between. The CDR3 is made up of 15 amino acids. The germline CDR1 and CDR2 sequences are SGDLS and YYNGEE. Written as DNA, the CDR3 is TGTGCCAGCAGCTCAGGGGGGAGCTCCTACAATGAGCAGTTCTTC. Residues: CASSSGGSSYNEQFF.

The chain links TRBV27 to TRBJ2-1, with TRBD1 identical over 10 bases. The CDR3 sequence is 15 residues long. The V gene end was trimmed by 2 bases and the J gene end by 6 bases; junction bases not matched to a gene: 4. The V gene's germline CDR1 is MNHEY and CDR2 SMNVEV (reference sequence). The CDR3 DNA follows: TGTGCCAGCAGTTTACAGGGACAGGGGAGCAATGAGCAGTTCTTC. Its protein product is CASSLQGQGSNEQFF.

This clone has just one count. CDR3 protein: CASSLSRVHGYTF. The CDR3 coding sequence is TGTGCCAGCAGTTTATCCAGGGTCCATGGCTACACCTTC. The J gene is TRBJ1-2, the V gene TRBV27; the D gene is possibly TRBD1 (5 bases). From germline, CDR1 is MNHEY and CDR2 SMNVEV (reference sequence). Trimming removed 0 bases at V and 6 bases at J, with 8 bases between. The CDR3 length is 13 residues.

V gene TRBV15 combines with J gene TRBJ2-7, with TRBD1 as a possible D gene (5 bases). Trimming took off 5 bases at V and 0 bases at J, with 14 bases between the two ends. The CDR3 sequence is 15 residues long. Germline V lookup: CDR1 LNHNV, CDR2 YYDKDF (reference sequence). The CDR3 spells CATSSRSTVSYEQYF. CDR3 DNA: TGTGCCACCAGCTCCCGGTCGACAGTCTCCTACGAGCAGTACTTC.

A single count supports this clone. The chain is built from TRBV6-6 and TRBJ1-1, with 9 bases fitting TRBD1. The germline V gene encodes CDR1 MNHNY and CDR2 SVGAGI (reference sequence). This CDR3 has 11 amino acids. The trim removed 6 bases at V and 11 bases at J, leaving 4 bases unmatched. The CDR3 here is CASSRQGEAFF. Here the CDR3 DNA reads TGTGCCAGCAGCCGACAGGGGGAGGCTTTCTTT.

The chain couples TRBV6-5 to TRBJ1-5; TRBD1 might be the D (6 bases). This CDR3 contains 15 residues. Trimming removed 6 bases from V and 4 bases from J, with 16 bases in between. Germline values: CDR1 MNHEY, CDR2 SVGAGI. The CDR3 nucleotides read TGTGCCAGCAGCGACGCACGAGGGGGTAATCAGCCCCAGCATTTT. It is translated as CASSDARGGNQPQHF.

This sequence joins TRBV2 and TRBJ1-5, with D perhaps matching TRBD1 (5 bases). Trimming removed 11 bases at V and 0 bases at J, with 14 bases between. The CDR3 covers 14 residues. Germline loops: CDR1 SNHLY, CDR2 FYNNEI. CDR3 in DNA: TGTGCCGGTTCGACAGAGATTAGCAATCAGCCCCAGCATTTT. It specifies CAGSTEISNQPQHF. Supplemented by reference TRBV2 and TRBJ1-5, the full variable domain reads EPEVTQTPSHQVTQMGQEVILRCVPISNHLYFYWYRQILGQKVEFLVSFYNNEISEKSEIFDDQFSVERPDGSNFTLKIRSTKLEDSAMYFCAGSTEISNQPQHFGDGTRLSIL.

A word on this clone: Compared with germline, one end of the junction differs, possibly owing to a read error. The chain carries TRBV28 and TRBJ1-4, with 8 bases aligning to TRBD1. CDR1 is MDHEN, CDR2 SYDVKM, per germline. The CDR3 totals 15 residues. The CDR3, as DNA: TGTGCCAGCAGTTCAACAGGGGGAACTTATGAAAAACTGTTTTTT. It translates to CASSSTGGTYEKLFF.

This chain joins TRBV5-1 and TRBJ2-7, with D possibly matching TRBD2 (7 bases). Germline values: CDR1 SGHRS, CDR2 YFSETQ. This CDR3 is built from 15 residues. Trimming cost V 4 bases and J 2 bases, with 16 bases left between them. The CDR3 region is CASSGGGAQAYEQYF. CDR3 nucleotides: TGCGCCAGCAGCGGCGGGGGCGCCCAAGCCTACGAGCAGTACTTC. Looking up the rest from reference TRBV5-1 and TRBJ2-7 gives the full variable domain: KAGVTQTPRYLIKTRGQQVTLSCSPISGHRSVSWYQQTPGQGLQFLFEYFSETQRNKGNFPGRFSGRQFSNSRSEMNVSTLELGDSALYLCASSGGGAQAYEQYFGPGTRLTVT.

The V gene is TRBV18, the J gene TRBJ2-5, with a tentative D call TRBD1 (6 bases). The V end lost 3 bases, the J end lost 3 bases, and 11 bases lay between the germline ends. This CDR3 contains 14 residues. CDR1 and CDR2 (germline): KGHSH, LQKENI. CDR3 in DNA: TGTGCCAGCTCACCCCAGGGGCAGGAAGAGACCCAGTACTTC. It codes for CASSPQGQEETQYF.